The sample holds one count of the clone carrying this T cell receptor beta chain. Its antigen is unidentified. The record originates from a study of cytomegalovirus exposure and HLA in healthy donors. Study background: From HLA-typed donors, an early data release held some 80 million unique TCRs.

From germline, CDR1 is SGHDT and CDR2 YYEEEE. This CDR3 is built from 16 residues. The V and J ends lost 5 bases and 2 bases, in that order; junction bases with no gene match: 10. Amplification used 60 Vbeta primers and 13 Jbeta primers. Here immunoSEQ multiplex PCR was the method, and the copy in TCRdb shows in-frame clones only, minus some. The sample contains about 110,000 clones, approximately 80% of which appear only once. General study findings and limits: Some V segments, TRBV6-2 and TRBV6-3 among them, were indistinguishable and were therefore excluded. Donors belonging to an Asian-associated ancestry cluster reportedly showed fewer N-insertions in productive TCRs than the approximately 690-donor mean, according to what a later analysis found. A few chains tied to CMV proved CMV antigen-specific in vitro.

The TCR comes from a woman between 18 and 30 years old in good health and CMV-seropositive. The sequenced material came from PBMCs. The chain has TRBV5-6 and TRBJ2-1; 7 bases fit TRBD2. In DNA form, the CDR3 reads TGTGCCAGCAGGTGGAGGGAGGGCCACACCTACAATGAGCAGTTCTTC. Its protein is CASRWREGHTYNEQFF.